This T cell receptor beta chain was recovered during a study of technical replicates of blood from a few donors. CDR1 is WSHSY, CDR2 SAAADI, per germline. The CDR3 spans 14 residues. V gave up 2 bases and J gave up 1 base, with 8 bases separating them. TCRdb's table, derived via immunoSEQ multiplex PCR, lists solely in-frame clones and lacks some. The sample shows nearly 90,000 clones, 95% of them seen only once. Material: T cells isolated from PBMCs. The TCR sequence derives from a human donor in good health. This sequence joins TRBV10-2 and TRBJ1-1, with D possibly being TRBD1 (5 bases). CDR3 loop: CASSEAGRNTEAFF. The CDR3 DNA is TGCGCCAGCAGTGAGGCAGGGCGGAACACTGAAGCTTTCTTT.